The 8 T cell receptor beta chains reported below all come from one sample, sequenced in a study of shared clonotypes between healthy human individuals. CD8 cells classed as naive were CD45RO-negative and positively selected for CCR7, excluding terminally differentiated effector memory CD45RA+ cells. Here immunoSEQ multiplex PCR was the method, and the copy in TCRdb shows in-frame clones only, minus some. The data show about 820,000 clones, 80% to 95% seen once. The sample was naive CD8+ T cells sorted from blood. The receptor set was obtained from a young man in good health.

J is TRBJ2-3 and V is TRBV28; TRBD2 matches at 8 bases. The ends lost 7 bases at V and 0 bases at J; junction bases unmatched: 9. There are 16 residues in the CDR3. Germline CDR1 and CDR2: MDHEN and SYDVKM. CDR3 loop: CASTRASGPSTDTQYF. The CDR3 coding sequence is TGTGCCAGCACTAGGGCTAGCGGGCCTAGCACAGATACGCAGTATTTT.

J is TRBJ2-3 and V is TRBV5-5; D uncertain. The V end was cut by 3 bases, the J end by 2 bases, with 13 bases between. Germline lookup yields CDR1 SGHKS and CDR2 YYEKEE (reference sequence). The CDR3 consists of 15 residues. CDR3 bases: TGTGCCAGCAGCTGGAGTTGGGGTGCCACAGATACGCAGTATTTT. Protein product: CASSWSWGATDTQYF.

Comment on this clone: In the same sample, other DNA sequences code for this CDR3. The chain joins TRBV27 to TRBJ2-1, with TRBD2 matching 8 bases. CDR3 length: 15 amino acids. J lost 2 bases, V lost 2 bases, and 2 bases had no gene match. Germline CDR1 is MNHEY and CDR2 is SMNVEV (reference sequence). The CDR3: CASSLTSGPYNEQFF. CDR3 sequence (DNA): TGTGCCAGCAGTTTAACTAGCGGCCCCTACAATGAGCAGTTCTTC.

This clone was recorded only once. V gene TRBV15 combines with J gene TRBJ2-7; D may be TRBD1 (6 bases). The CDR3 is made up of 15 amino acids. V gave up 1 base and J gave up 7 bases, with 17 bases separating them. In germline, CDR1 is LNHNV, CDR2 YYDKDF (reference sequence). For the CDR3, the DNA is TGTGCCACCAGCAGAGGGCAGGGGCCAGTCTATGAGCAGTACTTC. Translation gives CATSRGQGPVYEQYF.

This rearrangement joins TRBV28 to TRBJ1-4, with TRBD1 as a possible D gene (6 bases). The CDR3 sequence is 12 residues long. V lost 11 bases and J 7 bases, leaving 14 bases between the germline ends. In germline, CDR1 is MDHEN, CDR2 SYDVKM. CDR3 sequence (DNA): TGTGCCGTCAAGAGGGGGAGTGAAAAACTGTTTTTT. It yields the protein CAVKRGSEKLFF.

The chain employs TRBV7-9 and TRBJ2-7; 11 bases align to TRBD2. After removal of 4 bases from V and 4 bases from J, the junction contained 9 bases not matched to a gene. Germline V CDR1 and CDR2: SEHNR, FQNEAQ (reference sequence). The CDR3 runs to 16 residues. In DNA, the CDR3 is TGTGCCAGCAGCTCCTCACTAGCGGGAGATTCTTACGAGCAGTACTTC. Translation gives CASSSSLAGDSYEQYF. Full variable domain (rest looked up from reference TRBV7-9 and TRBJ2-7): DTGVSQNPRHKITKRGQNVTFRCDPISEHNRLYWYRQTLGQGPEFLTYFQNEAQLEKSRLLSDRFSAERPKGSFSTLEIQRTEQGDSAMYLCASSSSLAGDSYEQYFGPGTRLTVT.

This clone was recorded many times. The CDR3 DNA sequence: TGCAGTGCACCCGACAACTACGAGCAGTACTTC. It translates to CSAPDNYEQYF. The J gene is TRBJ2-7, the V gene TRBV20-1, with D hard to call. This CDR3 spans 11 amino acids. Trimming shortened V by 6 bases and J by 3 bases, and 9 bases separated the two germline ends. The germline CDR1 and CDR2 sequences are DFQATT and SNEGSKA (reference sequence).

V is TRBV4-1 and J is TRBJ2-1, with 9 nucleotides matching TRBD2. From germline, CDR1 is MGHRA and CDR2 YSYEKL. V trimming: 5 bases; J trimming: 7 bases; junction bases outside the gene matches: 6. CDR3 length: 14 residues. The CDR3 DNA follows: TGCGCCAGCAGCGAGGCGGGAGGGCTAAATGAGCAGTTCTTC. It is translated as CASSEAGGLNEQFF.